Listed below are T cell receptor beta chains from one sample, sequenced in a study of shared clonotypes between healthy human individuals. Generated by immunoSEQ multiplex PCR, the TCRdb table keeps only in-frame clones and is missing some. The table has around 1.1 million clones, more than 75% seen once. Source material: memory CD4+ T cells from PBMCs. The receptors were sampled from a man aged 18 to 30 in good health. Some clones in this sample may be carry-over from other donors' samples. CDR3s include the opening cysteine and the closing phenylalanine or tryptophan. The D gene is left open where the match is weak. The size of a clone is reported for some rows only, either as once, few or many, or as a class for expanded clones.

J gene	CDR3 length	V gene	clone size	D gene	CDR3 protein	CDR3 DNA
TRBJ1-4	15	TRBV7-8	.	.	CASSLGSSFYEKLFF	TGTGCCAGCAGCTTAGGAAGCAGCTTTTATGAAAAACTGTTTTTT
TRBJ1-1	12	TRBV30	.	.	CAWGKGNTEAFF	TGTGCTTGGGGGAAGGGGAACACTGAAGCTTTCTTT
TRBJ2-2	15	TRBV19	.	.	CASRRAGEGTGELFF	TGTGCCAGTAGGAGAGCGGGCGAGGGGACCGGGGAGCTGTTTTTT
TRBJ1-3	17	TRBV15	.	.	CATSRGLKGLTGNTIYF	TGTGCCACCAGCAGGGGTCTAAAGGGGTTGACTGGAAACACCATATATTTT
TRBJ2-2	18	TRBV5-1	.	TRBD2	CASSFDARLAGGTGELFF	TGCGCCAGCAGCTTTGACGCTAGACTAGCGGGAGGCACCGGGGAGCTGTTTTTT
TRBJ2-2	15	TRBV2	.	TRBD2	CASRTSGVNTGELFF	TGTGCCAGCAGGACTAGCGGGGTAAACACCGGGGAGCTGTTTTTT
TRBJ1-2	13	TRBV28	few	.	CASSFVAGRGYTF	TGTGCCAGCAGTTTTGTCGCAGGGAGGGGCTACACCTTC
TRBJ2-7	15	TRBV6-5	.	.	CASSLGQTLSYEQYF	TGTGCCAGCAGCCTCGGACAGACCCTCTCCTACGAGCAGTACTTC
TRBJ2-7	18	TRBV5-4	.	TRBD2	CASSLDPSGKPSSYEQYF	TGTGCCAGCAGCTTGGACCCTAGCGGGAAACCTAGCTCCTACGAGCAGTACTTC
TRBJ1-1	14	TRBV29-1	.	.	CSASHDTAGTEAFF	TGCAGCGCCTCCCATGACACCGCGGGGACTGAAGCTTTCTTT
TRBJ2-7	14	TRBV28	.	TRBD1	CATLGGQGFHEQYF	TGTGCCACTCTAGGCGGACAGGGCTTCCACGAGCAGTACTTC
TRBJ2-1	16	TRBV4-2	once	TRBD2	CASSQGLADSYNEQFF	TGTGCCAGCAGCCAAGGACTAGCGGACAGCTACAATGAGCAGTTCTTC
TRBJ1-4	14	TRBV7-9	once	.	CASSPGMAYEKLFF	TGTGCCAGCAGCCCCGGGATGGCCTATGAAAAACTGTTTTTT
TRBJ2-5	14	TRBV27	.	.	CASRSFRFVETQYF	TGTGCCAGCAGGTCTTTCAGATTTGTCGAGACCCAGTACTTC
TRBJ2-5	13	TRBV10-3	.	.	CAISRTEGETQYF	TGTGCCATCAGTCGAACAGAGGGTGAGACCCAGTACTTC
TRBJ1-2	14	TRBV21-1	.	.	CASSNGTAPYGYTF	TGTGCCAGCAGCAATGGGACTGCGCCCTATGGCTACACCTTC
TRBJ2-3	17	TRBV28	.	TRBD2	CASRLGGAQGRGDTQYF	TGTGCCAGCAGGCTCGGGGGGGCACAGGGCCGGGGAGATACGCAGTATTTT
TRBJ2-5	17	TRBV5-6	.	TRBD1	CASSLSRTGGYGETQYF	TGTGCCAGCAGCTTGAGCAGGACAGGAGGTTATGGAGAGACCCAGTACTTC
TRBJ2-3	17	TRBV5-1	.	TRBD1	CASSLGWTGVGADTQYF	TGCGCCAGCAGCTTGGGATGGACAGGGGTAGGCGCAGATACGCAGTATTTT
TRBJ2-1	17	TRBV4-1	few	TRBD2	CASSQDGGQRGYNEQFF	TGCGCCAGCAGCCAAGATGGTGGCCAGCGGGGGTACAATGAGCAGTTCTTC
TRBJ2-1	20	TRBV10-3	few	TRBD2	CAISDRGLAGDQSSYNEQFF	TGTGCCATCAGTGACCGGGGACTAGCGGGGGACCAGAGCTCCTACAATGAGCAGTTCTTC
TRBJ2-3	15	TRBV2	.	TRBD2	CASSSTSGSADTQYF	TGTGCCAGCAGTTCGACTAGCGGGAGTGCGGATACGCAGTATTTT
TRBJ2-3	14	TRBV5-6	.	TRBD2	CASRGLAGADTQYF	TGTGCCAGCAGAGGACTAGCGGGAGCAGATACGCAGTATTTT
TRBJ2-2	14	TRBV18	.	.	CASSPGTRTGELFF	TGTGCCAGCTCACCCGGGACAAGAACCGGGGAGCTGTTTTTT
TRBJ2-7	14	TRBV19	once	TRBD2	CASSMRAGVSEQYF	TGTGCCAGTAGTATGAGGGCGGGAGTATCCGAGCAGTACTTC
TRBJ2-1	13	TRBV30	once	.	CAWSVTDYNEQFF	TGTGCCTGGAGTGTGACTGATTACAATGAGCAGTTCTTC
TRBJ2-7	15	TRBV6-1	.	.	CASSVSGTYSYEQYF	TGTGCCAGCAGTGTGTCCGGGACTTACTCCTACGAGCAGTACTTC
TRBJ2-2	12	TRBV28	.	.	CASTAPTGELFF	TGTGCCAGCACCGCCCCCACCGGGGAGCTGTTTTTT
TRBJ1-1	15	TRBV29-1	many	.	CSVDAGWGMNTEAFF	TGCAGCGTTGACGCAGGGTGGGGGATGAACACTGAAGCTTTCTTT
TRBJ1-3	15	TRBV6-1	few	.	CASSEPGQFGNTIYF	TGTGCCAGCAGTGAACCAGGACAATTTGGAAACACCATATATTTT
TRBJ2-7	12	TRBV29-1	.	.	CSVEDTTYEQYF	TGCAGCGTTGAGGACACCACCTACGAGCAGTACTTC
TRBJ2-7	13	TRBV7-2	.	.	CASSSRGPYEQYF	TGTGCCAGCAGCTCCAGGGGACCCTACGAGCAGTACTTC
TRBJ2-1	14	TRBV5-6	.	TRBD2	CASSLREGRDEQFF	TGTGCCAGCAGCTTGCGGGAGGGCCGGGATGAGCAGTTCTTC
TRBJ2-7	15	TRBV5-1	few	.	CASSPPGLGGYEQYF	TGCGCCAGCAGCCCCCCCGGGTTGGGAGGATACGAGCAGTACTTC
TRBJ1-1	14	TRBV4-1	many	.	CASSQGHTNTEAFF	TGCGCCAGCAGCCAGGGACACACGAACACTGAAGCTTTCTTT
TRBJ1-2	15	TRBV28	.	.	CASSLQNRANYGYTF	TGTGCCAGCAGTTTGCAAAATCGGGCTAACTATGGCTACACCTTC
TRBJ2-1	19	TRBV7-9	.	TRBD2	CASSRGTSGTAGLYNEQFF	TGTGCCAGCAGCCGTGGGACTAGCGGGACGGCGGGGCTTTACAATGAGCAGTTCTTC
TRBJ1-5	13	TRBV28	few	.	CASGDLVNQPQHF	TGTGCCAGCGGGGACTTAGTGAATCAGCCCCAGCATTTT
TRBJ2-1	15	TRBV6-6	.	TRBD1	CASSYKGQTYNEQFF	TGTGCCAGCAGTTACAAGGGACAGACCTACAATGAGCAGTTCTTC
TRBJ1-2	13	TRBV28	.	.	CASTGPSLHGYTF	TGTGCCAGTACCGGGCCCTCCCTCCATGGCTACACCTTC
TRBJ2-2	15	TRBV11-1	.	TRBD1	CASMRTGANTGELFF	TGTGCCAGCATGCGGACAGGTGCGAACACCGGGGAGCTGTTTTTT
TRBJ1-4	13	TRBV28	.	.	CASSPGDREKLFF	TGTGCCAGCAGTCCAGGGGATAGGGAAAAACTGTTTTTT
TRBJ1-2	14	TRBV5-1	.	.	CASSLSITNYGYTF	TGCGCCAGCAGCTTAAGCATAACTAACTATGGCTACACCTTC
TRBJ2-5	14	TRBV4-1	.	.	CASSQDPVQETQYF	TGCGCCAGCAGCCAAGATCCAGTCCAAGAGACCCAGTACTTC
TRBJ1-1	13	TRBV30	.	.	CAWRLFGNTEAFF	TGTGCCTGGAGACTCTTTGGGAACACTGAAGCTTTCTTT
TRBJ2-3	11	TRBV5-4	.	.	CASRLGDTQYF	TGTGCCAGCAGACTAGGGGATACGCAGTATTTT
TRBJ2-2	11	TRBV29-1	once	.	CSVENTGELFF	TGCAGCGTTGAAAACACCGGGGAGCTGTTTTTT
TRBJ1-3	15	TRBV9	once	.	CASSATIGLRNTIYF	TGTGCCAGCAGCGCAACGATCGGACTCCGAAACACCATATATTTT
TRBJ2-7	15	TRBV28	.	TRBD2	CASRPTSGGSYEQYF	TGTGCCAGCAGGCCGACTAGCGGGGGATCCTACGAGCAGTACTTC
TRBJ2-5	15	TRBV7-9	.	.	CASTPGWEIGETQYF	TGTGCCAGCACCCCAGGGTGGGAGATCGGAGAGACCCAGTACTTC
TRBJ1-1	14	TRBV5-4	few	TRBD1	CASSSMGQGAGAFF	TGTGCCAGCAGCTCGATGGGACAGGGGGCTGGGGCTTTCTTT
TRBJ2-5	13	TRBV11-2	.	TRBD2	CASRPAGGETQYF	TGTGCCAGCAGACCCGCGGGAGGCGAGACCCAGTACTTC
TRBJ2-1	14	TRBV5-1	.	TRBD1	CASSRDSYGDEQFF	TGCGCCAGCAGCCGGGACAGTTATGGTGATGAGCAGTTCTTC
TRBJ2-3	16	TRBV10-3	few	TRBD2	CAISSTPGLAGNTQYF	TGTGCCATCAGCAGTACTCCGGGACTAGCGGGAAATACGCAGTATTTT
TRBJ2-2	16	TRBV11-2	.	TRBD1	CASSLRGQGWTGELFF	TGTGCCAGCAGCTTAAGGGGACAGGGTTGGACCGGGGAGCTGTTTTTT